The clone carrying this T cell receptor beta chain occurred many times. What it binds is not known. V dropped 7 bases and J dropped 3; count of bases not matched to a gene: 8. This CDR3 has 14 amino acids. Germline-derived CDR1 and CDR2 are ENHRY and SYGVKD. These data are taken from a study of Graves' ophthalmopathy and Graves' hyperthyroidism. RNA transcripts served as template for amplifying TCR beta CDR3 sequences. The workflow started with a first-round RT-PCR run with HTBI primers and then moved on to a second-round multiplex PCR. TCRdb reprocessed the multiplex PCR reads via MiXCR and lists one record per CDR3 protein. Of over a million distinct CDR3 sequences listed, roughly 35% are singletons. Overall study findings and caveats: The model forecast ophthalmopathy progression, reaching about 70% sensitivity and around 72% specificity.

V is TRBV10-3 and J is TRBJ1-1; 7 bases map to TRBD1. Input material: peripheral blood or thyroid tissue (not recorded which). The receptor was isolated from an adult man with Graves' hyperthyroidism. Here the CDR3 reads CAIKVTGSDTEAFF. The CDR3 DNA reads as TGTGCCATCAAGGTGACAGGGTCGGACACTGAAGCTTTCTTT.